This T cell receptor (beta chain) was found in a study of T cells in Graves' hyperthyroidism and ophthalmopathy. This clonotype was detected only a few times. Amplified regions were TCR beta CDR3 sequences from RNA transcripts. Carried out on the TCR CDR3, a first-round RT-PCR used the HTBI primer set. TCRdb reprocessed the multiplex PCR reads with MiXCR, giving one entry per CDR3 protein. The sample has about 640,000 distinct CDR3 sequences; 13% to 15% are singletons. With 3 bases clipped from V and 7 bases from J, the junction kept 5 bases outside the gene matches. Germline CDR1 is SGDLS and CDR2 is YYNGEE. The CDR3 has 14 residues.

Sequencing was performed on blood. This TCR was recovered from a woman in her fifties or sixties with Graves' ophthalmopathy. The chain uses TRBV9 and TRBJ2-2; 8 bases align to TRBD2. The CDR3 loop reads CASSEAGDSGELFF. The CDR3 nucleotides are TGTGCCAGCAGCGAAGCGGGAGACAGCGGGGAGCTGTTTTTT. Variable domain in full (rest from reference TRBV9 and TRBJ2-2): DSGVTQTPKHLITATGQRVTLRCSPRSGDLSVYWYQQSLDQGLQFLIQYYNGEERAKGNILERFSAQQFPDLHSELNLSSLELGDSALYFCASSEAGDSGELFFGEGSRLTVL.